One sample yielded the 10 T cell receptor beta chains listed below, sequenced in a study of CD8 T cells in ankylosing spondylitis. Findings and limits, study-wide: Blood of patients with ankylosing spondylitis appeared to be characterized by a TCR beta motif of several highly homologous variants.

TCRdb processed the 5' RACE reads anew with MiXCR; each CDR3 protein has one entry. The sample carries some 840,000 distinct CDR3 sequences, approximately 12% recorded once. Which antigens these TCRs recognize remains unknown. Sequencing used blood, either unsorted or a sorted T cell fraction (not recorded which). All receptors derive from a male donor with ankylosing spondylitis.

The chain has TRBV9 and TRBJ1-1; D unclear. Germline V lookup: CDR1 SGDLS, CDR2 YYNGEE. V dropped 2 bases and J dropped 5 bases, with 10 bases sitting between them. This CDR3 spans 13 amino acids. DNA for the CDR3: TGTGCCAGCAGCGTCCGACTTGAAACTGAAGCTTTCTTT. This gives the protein CASSVRLETEAFF.

In this sample, this clonotype turned up once. The chain combines TRBV20-1 with TRBJ1-2; 7 nucleotides line up with TRBD1. The ends lost 3 bases at V and 4 bases at J; junction bases unmatched: 8. Germline V gene lookup returns CDR1 DFQATT and CDR2 SNEGSKA (reference sequence). This CDR3 has 14 residues. CDR3 bases: TGCAGTGCTAGGGGAGACAGGGCCCCCTATGGCTACACCTTC. This translates into CSARGDRAPYGYTF.

This clonotype was seen a handful of times. V usage is TRBV28 and J usage is TRBJ1-1; D is undetermined. The length of the CDR3 is 13 residues. V was pared by 6 bases and J by 1 base, with 9 bases between. In germline, CDR1 is MDHEN, CDR2 SYDVKM. DNA for the CDR3: TGTGCCAGCAGGGACGAAAGGAACACTGAAGCTTTCTTT. Translating it yields CASRDERNTEAFF. The whole variable domain, remainder taken from reference TRBV28 and TRBJ1-1, is DVKVTQSSRYLVKRTGEKVFLECVQDMDHENMFWYRQDPGLGLRLIYFSYDVKMKEKGDIPEGYSVSREKKERFSLILESASTNQTSMYLCASRDERNTEAFFGQGTRLTVV.

The sample holds many counts of this clonotype. This rearrangement joins TRBV29-1 to TRBJ2-3, with D possibly TRBD2 on 5 matching bases. The CDR3 has 14 residues. The V and J ends lost 3 bases and 5 bases respectively, with 15 bases between them. Germline CDR1 reads SQVTM; CDR2 reads ANQGSEA. This chain's CDR3 is CSVDEGVVGDTQYF. CDR3 sequence (DNA): TGCAGCGTTGACGAGGGAGTGGTGGGAGATACGCAGTATTTT.

The chain combines TRBV20-1 with TRBJ1-4; D is uncertain. The CDR3 length is 13 residues. Germline assignment: CDR1 DFQATT and CDR2 SNEGSKA (reference sequence). Trimming stripped 3 bases from V and 9 bases from J, with 14 bases between. CDR3 region: CSASVEAPQKLFF. As DNA, the CDR3 is TGCAGTGCTAGCGTAGAGGCTCCACAAAAACTGTTTTTT.

The chain employs TRBV2 and TRBJ2-1, with TRBD2 identical over 8 bases. The CDR3 consists of 13 residues. With V trimmed by 8 bases and J by 5 bases, 5 bases remained unmatched. Germline V gives CDR1 SNHLY, CDR2 FYNNEI. The CDR3, as DNA: TGTGCCAGCTCCGGGACTAGAGACAATGAGCAGTTCTTC. It translates to CASSGTRDNEQFF.

This chain joins TRBV10-3 and TRBJ2-1; 15 bases fit TRBD2. Germline CDR1 ENHRY, CDR2 SYGVKD. The length of the CDR3 is 17 residues. The V segment lost 6 bases and the J segment 7 bases; nucleotides outside the gene matches: 10. CDR3 in amino acids: CAISPGLAGGYTNEQFF. The CDR3 DNA follows: TGTGCCATCAGCCCGGGACTAGCGGGGGGCTACACGAATGAGCAGTTCTTC.

Many counts were recorded for this clonotype. The chain links TRBV12-3 or TRBV12-4 to TRBJ2-4; the match to TRBD2 covers 14 bases. After removal of 6 bases from V and 0 bases from J, the junction contained 7 bases not matched to a gene. The CDR3 has 18 residues. The CDR3 region is CASSSTSGRGLAKNIQYF. For the CDR3, the DNA is TGTGCCAGCAGCTCGACTAGCGGGAGGGGACTAGCCAAAAACATTCAGTACTTC.

This chain uses TRBV5-1 with TRBJ1-2; D call uncertain. Germline CDR1 reads SGHRS; CDR2 reads YFSETQ. V shed 0 bases and J shed 1 base, with 10 bases lying between them. The CDR3 sequence is 15 residues long. This CDR3 reads CASSLGGNNNYGYTF. Written as DNA, the CDR3 is TGCGCCAGCAGCTTGGGTGGAAATAATAACTATGGCTACACCTTC.

The rearrangement joins TRBV2 to TRBJ2-4; maybe TRBD2 (5 bases). V was shortened by 2 bases and J by 6 bases, with 11 bases between the two germline ends. CDR1 is SNHLY, CDR2 FYNNEI, per germline. The length of the CDR3 is 14 residues. CDR3 in DNA: TGTGCCAGCAGTGAAAGGGCGGGTGGAAACATTCAGTACTTC. This sequence encodes CASSERAGGNIQYF.